The 17 T cell receptor beta chains below come from one sample, sequenced in a study of human T cells and chemical hapten exposure. A single record per CDR3 protein comes from TCRdb applying MiXCR to the RACE reads. This sample has 350,000 to 400,000 distinct CDR3 sequences; approximately 5.1% occur once, and the top ten carry 2.6%. Time point given: pre-sensitization, week 0. Described treatment: therapeutic diphenylcyclopropenone sensitization with weekly scalp DPC. The specimen comprised whole blood, sampled in connection with sensitization to the hapten diphenylcyclopropenone (DPC). The origin of the receptors is a woman aged 45-60 years with alopecia areata. Some clones in this sample may be carry-over from other donors' samples.

The V call is TRBV29-1, the J call TRBJ2-5; 8 bases map to TRBD1. Germline-derived CDR1 and CDR2 are SQVTM and ANQGSEA. This CDR3 region has 14 residues. With V trimmed by 4 bases and J by 5 bases, 9 bases remained unmatched. CDR3 bases: TGCAGCGTTGCTCCGGGGACAGGCGGGGAGACCCAGTACTTC. Its translation is CSVAPGTGGETQYF.

This clonotype was counted between two and nine times. This chain uses TRBV12-3 or TRBV12-4 with TRBJ1-6; tentatively, D is TRBD1 (5 bases). Deletions cut 7 bases from V and 7 bases from J, with 14 bases between. This CDR3 contains 14 residues. The CDR3 coding sequence is TGTGCCAGCACCGGTAGCGGGGGAAATTCACCCCTCCACTTT. Translating gives CASTGSGGNSPLHF.

This sequence joins TRBV6-1 and TRBJ1-2; D is uncertain. Trimming took 1 base from V and 1 from J, leaving 7 bases between them. The CDR3 runs 14 residues. Germline V gene data show CDR1 as MNHNS and CDR2 as SASEGT. The CDR3 DNA sequence: TGTGCCAGCAGTGAAGGACTGATTAACTATGGCTACACCTTC. Translation gives CASSEGLINYGYTF.

This clonotype was counted many times. This rearrangement joins TRBV29-1 to TRBJ2-1, with 10 bases that match TRBD1. Germline CDR1 SQVTM, CDR2 ANQGSEA. The CDR3 contains 14 residues. After removal of 5 bases from V and 12 bases from J, the junction contained 13 bases not matched to a gene. The CDR3 region is CSVHTGTGAAGQFF. Written as DNA, the CDR3 is TGCAGCGTTCACACCGGGACAGGGGCTGCGGGGCAGTTCTTC.

This clonotype was observed many times. The rearrangement joins TRBV6-5 to TRBJ1-1; weak D call: TRBD1 (5 bases). Germline CDR1 is MNHEY and CDR2 is SVGAGI. Trimming took 4 bases from V and 3 from J, leaving 9 bases between them. The CDR3 length is 13 residues. CDR3 bases: TGTGCCAGCAGTTCCGAGGGGTACACTGAAGCTTTCTTT. Translated, it gives CASSSEGYTEAFF.

The chain couples TRBV5-1 to TRBJ2-7; D not resolved. Trimming removed 2 bases at V and 4 bases at J, with 10 bases between. Looked up from germline, CDR1 is SGHRS and CDR2 is YFSETQ. This CDR3 region has 13 residues. This chain's CDR3 is CASSFSNRYEQYF. Written as DNA, the CDR3 is TGCGCCAGCAGCTTCTCCAATCGGTACGAGCAGTACTTC.

V is TRBV5-6 and J is TRBJ2-5; no clear D. The CDR3 is 15 residues long. V was pared by 1 base and J by 2 bases, with 12 bases between. The V gene's germline CDR1 is SGHDT and CDR2 YYEEEE. CDR3 residues: CASSLLGRDQETQYF. In DNA, the CDR3 is TGTGCCAGCAGCTTGCTCGGTAGAGATCAAGAGACCCAGTACTTC.

This clonotype was counted ten times or more. The rearrangement uses TRBV28 and TRBJ1-5; no clear D gene. CDR3 length: 14 amino acids. V lost 5 bases, J lost 1 base, and 9 bases lay in between. Per germline, CDR1 MDHEN and CDR2 SYDVKM. The CDR3 bases are TGTGCCAGCAGTCCAGTTAGGAGCAATCAGCCCCAGCATTTT. It codes for CASSPVRSNQPQHF.

This clonotype was picked up many times. This sequence joins TRBV6-2 or TRBV6-3 and TRBJ2-1; 8 bases agree with TRBD2. Germline-derived CDR1 and CDR2 are MNHEY and SVGEGT. Losses at the gene ends were 5 bases for V and 0 bases for J; bases not matched to a gene: 12. CDR3 length equals 18 residues. CDR3 protein: CASSTVTGGPSSYNEQFF. The CDR3 bases are TGTGCCAGCAGTACCGTGACGGGAGGGCCGAGCTCCTACAATGAGCAGTTCTTC.

This clonotype was counted many times. The J gene is TRBJ2-5, the V gene TRBV21-1; the table names TRBD1, a call not compared with the DNA. TRBV21-1 corresponds to a pseudogene. CDR3 size: 15 residues. The CDR3 is CASRGTADEGETQYF. The CDR3 DNA reads TGTGCCAGCAGAGGGACAGCTGATGAGGGGGAGACCCAGTACTTC.

The chain links TRBV10-2 to TRBJ2-1; 10 bases align to TRBD1. Germline trimming cut 6 bases from V and 7 bases from J; bases unmatched to any gene: 6. Germline CDR1 reads WSHSY; CDR2 reads SAAADI. The CDR3 sequence is 14 residues long. The DNA of the CDR3 is TGCGCCAGCAGAGCCGACAGGGGGCAGAATGAGCAGTTCTTC. Translated, it gives CASRADRGQNEQFF.

The chain uses TRBV7-2 and TRBJ2-4; D might be TRBD1 (5 bases). The CDR3 sequence is 14 residues long. The V gene's germline CDR1 is SGHTA and CDR2 FQGNSA. V was pared by 7 bases and J by 6 bases, with 16 bases between. The CDR3 reads CASTPGDQGNIQYF. The CDR3 DNA follows: TGTGCCAGCACCCCTGGAGACCAGGGAAACATTCAGTACTTC.

The rearrangement joins TRBV6-1 to TRBJ1-2; 10 bases are shared with TRBD1. With 0 bases clipped from V and 3 bases from J, the junction kept 4 bases outside the gene matches. CDR1 is MNHNS and CDR2 is SASEGT in the germline V gene. The CDR3 covers 16 residues. CDR3 nucleotides: TGTGCCAGCAGTGAAGCCCGGACAGGGGGGGACTATGGCTACACCTTC. Translating gives CASSEARTGGDYGYTF.

The table lists this clonotype with many counts. This chain connects TRBV7-2 to TRBJ2-7; 10 bases map to TRBD2. Germline V gene lookup returns CDR1 SGHTA and CDR2 FQGNSA. V lost 5 bases to trimming and J lost 5 bases; unmatched junction nucleotides: 6. The CDR3 consists of 14 residues. CDR3 protein: CASSRSGRYNEQYF. CDR3 DNA sequence: TGTGCCAGCAGCCGTAGCGGGAGGTACAACGAGCAGTACTTC.

Concerning this clonotype: One end of the junction varies from germline; a read error may be responsible. This chain links TRBV6-2 or TRBV6-3 with TRBJ1-1; TRBD1 is a possible D gene (5 bases). There are 13 residues in the CDR3. Germline V gives CDR1 MNHEY, CDR2 SVGEGT. CDR3 DNA sequence: TGTGCCAGGAGTTACGGGGCGAACACTGAAGCTTTCTTT. It yields the protein CARSYGANTEAFF.

Ten or more counts support this clonotype. Here the CDR3 DNA reads TGTGCCAGCAGCCCTGGGCTCACCAACACTGAAGCTTTCTTT. Translated: CASSPGLTNTEAFF. This chain links TRBV3-1 with TRBJ1-1, with unresolved D. The CDR3 covers 14 residues. CDR1 is LGHDT, CDR2 YNNKEL, per germline (reference sequence). V shed 4 bases and J shed 2 bases, with 11 bases lying between them.

This clonotype was detected ten times or more. CDR3 in DNA: TGTGCCAGCAGCGCCGGGGGGCAAACAGATACGCAGTATTTT. It yields the protein CASSAGGQTDTQYF. The gene calls are TRBV5-4 and TRBJ2-3, with D perhaps matching TRBD2 (7 bases). This CDR3 has 14 residues. Germline lookup yields CDR1 SGHNT and CDR2 YYREEE (reference sequence). Trimming removed 4 bases from V and 3 bases from J, with 12 bases in between.